The 27 T cell receptor beta chains listed next were all sequenced from one sample in a study of cytomegalovirus exposure and HLA in healthy donors. Measured with immunoSEQ multiplex PCR; TCRdb has only the in-frame clones, and not every one. Of a few hundred thousand clones listed, just over 85% are singletons. Sequencing was performed on PBMCs. The receptors were sampled from a woman aged 18-30 years in good health and CMV-seronegative.

This clone was seen a single time. The rearrangement joins TRBV5-1 to TRBJ2-5; 13 bases line up with TRBD2. The V segment lost 2 bases and the J segment 5 bases; nucleotides outside the gene matches: 6. CDR3 length: 16 residues. From germline, CDR1 is SGHRS and CDR2 YFSETQ. The CDR3 region is CASSFRTSGSMETQYF. DNA for the CDR3: TGCGCCAGCAGCTTCCGGACTAGCGGGAGTATGGAGACCCAGTACTTC.

The gene calls are TRBV7-8 and TRBJ2-7, with D possibly being TRBD2 (6 bases). Trimming left V 0 bases short and J 0 bases short, with 9 bases between. Germline V gene data show CDR1 as SGHVS and CDR2 as FQNEAQ. The CDR3 contains 15 residues. The DNA of the CDR3 is TGTGCCAGCAGCTTAGCGCGGGGAGTCTCCTACGAGCAGTACTTC. Its translation is CASSLARGVSYEQYF. Using reference TRBV7-8 and TRBJ2-7 for the parts outside the CDR3, the full variable domain is GAGVSQSPRYKVAKRGQDVALRCDPISGHVSLFWYQQALGQGPEFLTYFQNEAQLDKSGLPSDRFFAERPEGSVSTLKIQRTQQEDSAVYLCASSLARGVSYEQYFGPGTRLTVT.

This chain uses TRBV6-1 with TRBJ2-7; D possibly corresponds to TRBD2 (6 bases). The CDR3 totals 14 residues. The germline V gene has CDR1 MNHNS and CDR2 SASEGT. V lost 4 bases and J 0 bases, leaving 10 bases between the germline ends. The CDR3 coding sequence is TGTGCCAGCAGTGGACTAGAAAGCTCCTACGAGCAGTACTTC. This encodes CASSGLESSYEQYF.

The chain links TRBV15 to TRBJ2-5; maybe TRBD1 (5 bases). The V end was cut by 1 base, the J end by 5 bases, with 11 bases between. Germline lookup yields CDR1 LNHNV and CDR2 YYDKDF (reference sequence). The CDR3 contains 14 residues. CDR3 sequence reads: CATSRGSGMETQYF. Here the CDR3 DNA reads TGTGCCACCAGCAGAGGTTCAGGGATGGAGACCCAGTACTTC.

This clone was detected once. CDR3: CASSSSTGDRIYGYTF. CDR3 in DNA: TGTGCCAGCAGTTCCTCGACAGGGGACCGCATCTATGGCTACACCTTC. The V and J genes are TRBV27 and TRBJ1-2, with 8 bases fitting TRBD1. V lost 4 bases to trimming and J lost 4 bases; unmatched junction nucleotides: 11. CDR3 length: 16 amino acids. Germline loops: CDR1 MNHEY, CDR2 SMNVEV (reference sequence).

This sequence joins TRBV9 and TRBJ2-1, with D hard to call. This CDR3 spans 13 amino acids. Germline V gives CDR1 SGDLS, CDR2 YYNGEE. Deletions cut 0 bases from V and 3 bases from J, with 4 bases between. In DNA form, the CDR3 reads TGTGCCAGCAGCGTAGCCCTCTACAATGAGCAGTTCTTC. Protein: CASSVALYNEQFF.

The chain couples TRBV7-3 to TRBJ2-2, with a possible D match to TRBD1 (6 bases). Germline V CDR1 and CDR2: SGHTA, FQGTGA. The CDR3 contains 13 residues. V lost 5 bases and J 5 bases, leaving 9 bases between the germline ends. CDR3: CASSQGLTGELFF. The CDR3 nucleotides are TGTGCCAGCAGCCAGGGGCTTACCGGGGAGCTGTTTTTT.

The chain recombines TRBV15 with TRBJ2-5, with TRBD1 identical over 7 bases. The CDR3 runs to 14 residues. The germline gives CDR1 LNHNV, CDR2 YYDKDF (reference sequence). Trimming cost V 2 bases and J 4 bases; bases outside gene matches: 4. The CDR3 DNA follows: TGTGCCACCAGCAGATCACAGGGGTTAGAGACCCAGTACTTC. Amino acids: CATSRSQGLETQYF.

The V call is TRBV7-2, the J call TRBJ2-7; 8 nucleotides line up with TRBD1. Germline CDR1 is SGHTA and CDR2 is FQGNSA. The V and J ends lost 5 bases and 5 bases, in that order; junction bases with no gene match: 5. This CDR3 has 13 residues. CDR3 DNA: TGTGCCAGCAGCCGAGGACAGGGTAACGAGCAGTACTTC. Protein: CASSRGQGNEQYF.

This chain links TRBV7-6 with TRBJ2-1, with 12 nucleotides matching TRBD2. The CDR3 runs 17 residues. Germline assignment: CDR1 SGHVS and CDR2 FNYEAQ. Losses at the gene ends were 1 base for V and 7 bases for J; bases not matched to a gene: 8. CDR3 amino acids: CASSLVPTSGSWNEQFF. The DNA for the CDR3 is TGTGCCAGCAGCTTAGTCCCGACTAGCGGGAGTTGGAATGAGCAGTTCTTC.

The V and J genes are TRBV2 and TRBJ2-1, with 11 bases lining up with TRBD2. CDR3 length: 16 amino acids. Germline V CDR1 and CDR2: SNHLY, FYNNEI. Germline trimming cut 9 bases from V and 0 bases from J; bases unmatched to any gene: 7. The CDR3 is CARTGTSGISYNEQFF. CDR3 nucleotides: TGTGCCAGGACCGGGACTAGCGGAATCTCCTACAATGAGCAGTTCTTC.

This chain uses TRBV12-5 with TRBJ1-2; D gene ambiguous. V was pared by 7 bases and J by 4 bases, with 16 bases between. There are 14 residues in the CDR3. CDR1 LGHNT and CDR2 FRNRAP come from the germline V gene. CDR3 bases: TGTGCTAGTGCCGACCCCCGACAATCCTATGGCTACACCTTC. It encodes CASADPRQSYGYTF. The whole variable domain, remainder taken from reference TRBV12-5 and TRBJ1-2, is DARVTQTPRHKVTEMGQEVTMRCQPILGHNTVFWYRQTMMQGLELLAYFRNRAPLDDSGMPKDRFSAEMPDATLATLKIQPSEPRDSAVYFCASADPRQSYGYTFGSGTRLTVV.

V is TRBV28 and J is TRBJ2-7, with TRBD2 matching 7 bases. Germline-derived CDR1 and CDR2 are MDHEN and SYDVKM. The CDR3 has 15 residues. The ends lost 6 bases at V and 3 bases at J; junction bases unmatched: 11. The CDR3 DNA follows: TGTGCCAGCAGCACACCCGGGGCGGGAGTCTACGAGCAGTACTTC. The encoded protein is CASSTPGAGVYEQYF. The full variable domain, with the rest looked up from reference TRBV28 and TRBJ2-7, is DVKVTQSSRYLVKRTGEKVFLECVQDMDHENMFWYRQDPGLGLRLIYFSYDVKMKEKGDIPEGYSVSREKKERFSLILESASTNQTSMYLCASSTPGAGVYEQYFGPGTRLTVT.

The chain uses TRBV5-1 and TRBJ1-1; 8 positions match TRBD1. Germline CDR1 SGHRS, CDR2 YFSETQ. The CDR3 extends over 16 amino acids. The trim removed 0 bases at V and 2 bases at J, leaving 6 bases unmatched. CDR3 coding DNA: TGCGCCAGCAGCTTGGCCGAACAGGGGGGTAACACTGAAGCTTTCTTT. This encodes CASSLAEQGGNTEAFF. Together with reference TRBV5-1 and TRBJ1-1, the CDR3 gives the full variable domain: KAGVTQTPRYLIKTRGQQVTLSCSPISGHRSVSWYQQTPGQGLQFLFEYFSETQRNKGNFPGRFSGRQFSNSRSEMNVSTLELGDSALYLCASSLAEQGGNTEAFFGQGTRLTVV.

This chain joins TRBV11-2 and TRBJ2-7; tentative D call: TRBD2 (5 bases). This CDR3 is 14 amino acids long. The germline V gene has CDR1 SGHAT and CDR2 FQNNGV. V shed 7 bases and J shed 3 bases, with 16 bases lying between them. CDR3 in amino acids: CASNQIRGYYEQYF. DNA of the CDR3: TGTGCCAGCAACCAAATACGGGGTTACTACGAGCAGTACTTC.

As regards this clone: Other DNA sequences from this sample encode an identical CDR3 as well. The rearrangement uses TRBV2 and TRBJ2-3; D is perhaps TRBD1 (6 bases). This CDR3 comprises 14 residues. Germline assignment: CDR1 SNHLY and CDR2 FYNNEI. The ends were cut back, 4 bases at V and 3 bases at J, with 11 bases in the middle. This CDR3 is CASSGQGWTDTQYF. CDR3 nucleotides: TGTGCCAGCAGTGGCCAGGGGTGGACAGATACGCAGTATTTT.

The rearrangement links TRBV5-4 to TRBJ1-2; D is unclear. The V end lost 3 bases, the J end lost 2 bases, and 8 bases lay between the germline ends. The germline CDR1 and CDR2 sequences are SGHNT and YYREEE (reference sequence). The CDR3 extends over 13 amino acids. The CDR3 protein is CASSSTQNYGYTF. The CDR3 DNA reads TGTGCCAGCAGCTCTACACAGAACTATGGCTACACCTTC.

V is TRBV5-4 and J is TRBJ2-3, with 11 bases fitting TRBD1. V gave up 4 bases and J gave up 2 bases; unmatched junction bases: 3. Germline CDR1 SGHNT, CDR2 YYREEE (reference sequence). The CDR3 covers 15 residues. The CDR3: CASSPDRGLTDTQYF. The CDR3 DNA sequence: TGTGCCAGCAGCCCGGACAGGGGGCTCACAGATACGCAGTATTTT. The complete variable domain, with remaining parts taken from reference TRBV5-4 and TRBJ2-3, reads ETGVTQSPTHLIKTRGQQVTLRCSSQSGHNTVSWYQQALGQGPQFIFQYYREEENGRGNFPPRFSGLQFPNYSSELNVNALELDDSALYLCASSPDRGLTDTQYFGPGTRLTVL.

This chain links TRBV4-3 with TRBJ2-2; D perhaps matches TRBD2 (6 bases). Per the germline V gene, CDR1 is LGHNA and CDR2 is YSLEER. With 0 bases removed from V and 6 bases from J, the gap between germline ends came to 8 bases. The CDR3 is 14 amino acids. CDR3 in DNA: TGCGCCAGCAGCCAAGATAGGGAGGCCGGGGAGCTGTTTTTT. Residues: CASSQDREAGELFF.

The chain joins TRBV27 to TRBJ2-7; D is possibly TRBD2 (5 bases). The V gene's germline CDR1 is MNHEY and CDR2 SMNVEV (reference sequence). The CDR3 sequence is 13 residues long. Trimming stripped 3 bases from V and 2 bases from J, with 8 bases between. Written as DNA, the CDR3 is TGTGCCAGCAGTTTCCGGAGGACCTACGAGCAGTACTTC. Residues: CASSFRRTYEQYF.

J is TRBJ2-6 and V is TRBV2; a possible D gene is TRBD1 (5 bases). V dropped 6 bases and J dropped 0 bases, with 18 bases sitting between them. CDR3 size: 18 residues. Looked up from germline, CDR1 is SNHLY and CDR2 is FYNNEI. Here the CDR3 reads CASSYRTHPSSGANVLTF. The CDR3 coding sequence is TGTGCCAGCAGCTACAGGACCCACCCAAGCTCTGGGGCCAACGTCCTGACTTTC.

The chain joins TRBV4-3 to TRBJ2-7; 9 bases are shared with TRBD2. CDR3 length equals 17 residues. Germline trimming cut 1 base from V and 2 bases from J; bases unmatched to any gene: 9. Germline CDR1 LGHNA, CDR2 YSLEER. CDR3 DNA sequence: TGCGCCAGCAGCCAAGTAGGCGGGAGGGCAGGCGCCTACGAGCAGTACTTC. Translating gives CASSQVGGRAGAYEQYF.

This clone is a singleton in its sample. The V gene is TRBV7-6, the J gene TRBJ1-2; TRBD1 matches 9 bases. V lost 8 bases and J lost 2; bases outside the gene matches: 12. CDR3 length: 16 residues. CDR1 and CDR2 from the germline V gene are SGHVS and FNYEAQ. The CDR3: CASAPPGGQGNYGYTF. The DNA of the CDR3 is TGTGCCAGCGCTCCCCCTGGGGGACAGGGAAACTATGGCTACACCTTC.

Comments on this clone: Other DNA sequences in the same sample also yield this CDR3. The genes are TRBV29-1 and TRBJ2-1; 10 bases match TRBD2. Trimming cost V 6 bases and J 7 bases; bases outside gene matches: 6. The CDR3 totals 13 residues. The V gene's germline CDR1 is SQVTM and CDR2 ANQGSEA. The CDR3 bases are TGCAGCGTAAGCGGGAGGGCGTATAATGAGCAGTTCTTC. Translating gives CSVSGRAYNEQFF.

This clone was observed a few times. V is TRBV2 and J is TRBJ2-2; TRBD2 agrees at 12 bases. The V segment lost 6 bases and the J segment 5 bases; nucleotides outside the gene matches: 4. CDR1 and CDR2 (germline): SNHLY, FYNNEI. The CDR3 loop spans 15 amino acids. The CDR3 DNA sequence: TGTGCCAGCAGGTTGGGGACTAGCGGGACCGGGGAGCTGTTTTTT. Its protein is CASRLGTSGTGELFF.

V gene TRBV4-2 combines with J gene TRBJ2-7; D is ambiguous. Deletions cut 1 base from V and 4 bases from J, with 8 bases between. Germline-derived CDR1 and CDR2 are LGHNA and YNFKEQ. The CDR3 runs 13 residues. The CDR3 DNA reads TGTGCCAGCAGCCAAGCTTCCACATACGAGCAGTACTTC. Amino acids: CASSQASTYEQYF.

V gene TRBV6-5 combines with J gene TRBJ2-7; possible D gene TRBD2, 6 bases. V shed 4 bases and J shed 10 bases, with 17 bases lying between them. Looked up from germline, CDR1 is MNHEY and CDR2 is SVGAGI. The CDR3 loop spans 13 amino acids. The CDR3 region is CASSSPVGRSQYF. As DNA, the CDR3 is TGTGCCAGCAGTTCCCCCGTGGGGAGGTCCCAGTACTTC.